This TCR beta chain was retrieved from a study of T cells in narcolepsy. Study results and caveats: Some memory CD4+ repertoires had no autoreactive clone sequences. Same-patient CSF and blood CD4+ T cell clonotypes included HCRT-specific and TRIB2-specific autoreactive ones. Blood of same and different patients, but not healthy controls, reportedly held recurring autoreactive clonotypes.

Method: immunoSEQ multiplex PCR; TCRdb's copy keeps in-frame clones and lacks some. The repertoire holds over 30,000 clones, with roughly four fifths as singletons. This clone has more than one count but fewer than ten. As yet, its antigen is unknown. Source material: CD45RA- memory CD4+ T cells from PBMCs. This clonotype was obtained from a human donor with narcolepsy.

The CDR3 protein is CSVARGETQYF. As DNA, the CDR3 is TGCAGCGTTGCGAGGGGGGAGACCCAGTACTTC. This chain links TRBV29-1 with TRBJ2-5; maybe TRBD1 (6 bases). The V end was cut by 4 bases, the J end by 5 bases, with 8 bases between. The germline V gene has CDR1 SQVTM and CDR2 ANQGSEA. The CDR3 covers 11 residues.